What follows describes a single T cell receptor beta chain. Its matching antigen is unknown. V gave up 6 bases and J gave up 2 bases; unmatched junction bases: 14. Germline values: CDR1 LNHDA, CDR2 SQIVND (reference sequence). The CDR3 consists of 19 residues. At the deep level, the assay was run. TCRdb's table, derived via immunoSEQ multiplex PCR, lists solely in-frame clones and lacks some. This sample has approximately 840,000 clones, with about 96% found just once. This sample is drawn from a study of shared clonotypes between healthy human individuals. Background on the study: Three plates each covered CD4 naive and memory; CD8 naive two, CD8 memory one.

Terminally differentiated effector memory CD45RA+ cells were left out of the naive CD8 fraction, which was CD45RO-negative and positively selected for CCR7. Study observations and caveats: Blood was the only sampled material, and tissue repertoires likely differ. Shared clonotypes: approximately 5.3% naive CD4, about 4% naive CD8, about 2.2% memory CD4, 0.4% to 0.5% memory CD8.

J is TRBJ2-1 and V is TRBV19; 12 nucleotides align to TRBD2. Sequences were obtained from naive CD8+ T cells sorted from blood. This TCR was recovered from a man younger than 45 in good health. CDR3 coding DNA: TGTGCCAGTAGCCCCACACTAGCGGGAGGCGATTATACCTACAATGAGCAGTTCTTC. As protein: CASSPTLAGGDYTYNEQFF.